The rows below give T cell receptor beta chains drawn from one sample of a study of T cell changes during pregnancy in multiple sclerosis. The data were produced by immunoSEQ multiplex PCR, yet TCRdb's version contains in-frame clones alone and is incomplete. Of around 80,000 clones in the sample, roughly 94% are singletons; the top ten hold about 2.8%. Sequences were derived from peripheral blood, sampled before pregnancy. These receptors all come from a female donor with multiple sclerosis, enrolled in a pregnancy study. The CDR3 runs from the conserved cysteine through the conserved F or W. The order of the fields is V gene, D gene, CDR3 length, J gene, CDR3 protein. D genes are given only for firm matches.

V: TRBV29-1
D: -
length: 13
J: TRBJ2-3
CDR3: CSVTGAITDTQYF

V: TRBV4-2
D: -
length: 14
J: TRBJ2-7
CDR3: CASSQDGQNYEQYF

V: TRBV29-1
D: -
length: 12
J: TRBJ1-3
CDR3: CSGGVAGNTIYF

V: TRBV27
D: -
length: 13
J: TRBJ2-7
CDR3: CASSLLAGSEQYF

V: TRBV5-4
D: -
length: 14
J: TRBJ2-2
CDR3: CASSLDLDRGGLFF

V: TRBV6-1
D: -
length: 13
J: TRBJ1-1
CDR3: CASSERGLAEAFF

V: TRBV15
D: -
length: 15
J: TRBJ2-7
CDR3: CATSTQLGSSNEQYF

V: TRBV5-1
D: -
length: 17
J: TRBJ2-3
CDR3: CASSLGYPSGVTDTQYF

V: TRBV18
D: -
length: 17
J: TRBJ1-3
CDR3: CASSPSVGLISGNTIYF

V: TRBV9
D: -
length: 14
J: TRBJ2-5
CDR3: CASSVQGGLETQYF

V: TRBV12-5
D: TRBD1
length: 13
J: TRBJ1-2
CDR3: CASGTTGKSGYTF

V: TRBV5-1
D: TRBD1
length: 19
J: TRBJ2-2
CDR3: CASSSKGGQGALETGELFF

V: TRBV7-9
D: -
length: 15
J: TRBJ2-3
CDR3: CASSLASGFTDTQYF

V: TRBV4-3
D: -
length: 15
J: TRBJ2-1
CDR3: CASSQDPDSLNEQFF

V: TRBV19
D: -
length: 12
J: TRBJ1-5
CDR3: CASSILNQPQHF

V: TRBV2
D: -
length: 15
J: TRBJ1-2
CDR3: CASSRPTARRPGYTF